This T cell receptor beta chain was documented in a study of Graves' ophthalmopathy and Graves' hyperthyroidism. Overall study: At initial diagnosis, peripheral blood was obtained, and this preceded any treatment.

Researchers took RNA transcripts and amplified TCR beta CDR3 regions from them. HTBI-primed first-round RT-PCR preceded second-round multiplex PCR. One entry per CDR3 protein, called by TCRdb with MiXCR from the multiplex PCR reads. The table shows some 200,000 distinct CDR3 sequences, with about 32% occurring only once. This clonotype was seen at least ten times. In donors with ophthalmopathy, activity was moderate-to-severe, with CAS ≥3, NOSPECS ≥4 and duration under 3 months. V lost 9 bases and J lost 1, with 7 bases in between. CDR1 and CDR2 (germline): SNHLY, FYNNEI. The CDR3 length is 11 residues.

The TCR was taken from a man aged 45-65 years with Graves' ophthalmopathy. Specimen: peripheral blood. This chain uses TRBV2 with TRBJ2-7; weak D call: TRBD1 (6 bases). This CDR3 is CARGQSYEQYF. CDR3 sequence (DNA): TGTGCCAGAGGACAGTCCTACGAGCAGTACTTC.